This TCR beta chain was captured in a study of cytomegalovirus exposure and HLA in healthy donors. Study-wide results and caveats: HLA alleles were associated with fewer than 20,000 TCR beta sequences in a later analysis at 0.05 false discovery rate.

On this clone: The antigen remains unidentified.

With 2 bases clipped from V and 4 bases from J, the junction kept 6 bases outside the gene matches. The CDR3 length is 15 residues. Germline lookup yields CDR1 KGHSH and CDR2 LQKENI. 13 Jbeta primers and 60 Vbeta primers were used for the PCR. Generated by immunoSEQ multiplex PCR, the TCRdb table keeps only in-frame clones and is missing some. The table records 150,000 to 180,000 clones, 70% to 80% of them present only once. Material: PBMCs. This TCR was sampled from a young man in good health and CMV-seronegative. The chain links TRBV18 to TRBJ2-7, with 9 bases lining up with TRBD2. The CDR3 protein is CASSPTGTSSYEQYF. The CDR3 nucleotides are TGTGCCAGCTCACCAACCGGGACTAGCAGTTACGAGCAGTACTTC.